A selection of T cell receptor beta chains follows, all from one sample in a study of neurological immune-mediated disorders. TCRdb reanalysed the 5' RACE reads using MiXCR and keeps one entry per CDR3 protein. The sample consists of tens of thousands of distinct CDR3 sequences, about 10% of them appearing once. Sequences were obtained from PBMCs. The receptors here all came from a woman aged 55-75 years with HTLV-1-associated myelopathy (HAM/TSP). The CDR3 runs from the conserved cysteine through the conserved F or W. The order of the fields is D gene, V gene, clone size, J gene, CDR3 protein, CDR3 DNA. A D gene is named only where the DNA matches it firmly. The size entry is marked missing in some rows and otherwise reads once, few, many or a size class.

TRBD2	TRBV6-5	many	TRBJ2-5	CASSPGLAGHFFQETQYF	TGTGCCAGCAGTCCCGGACTAGCAGGGCACTTCTTCCAAGAGACCCAGTACTTC
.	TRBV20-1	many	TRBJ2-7	CSARDPRAYEQYF	TGCAGTGCTAGAGACCCTAGGGCCTACGAGCAGTACTTC
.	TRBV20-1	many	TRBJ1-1	CSARDSGGWVGAFF	TGCAGTGCTAGAGATTCTGGAGGGTGGGTAGGTGCTTTCTTT
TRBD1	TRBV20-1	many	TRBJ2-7	CSAGQGAYEQYF	TGCAGTGCTGGACAGGGCGCCTACGAGCAGTACTTC
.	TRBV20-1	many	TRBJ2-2	CSASGSRGGELFF	TGCAGTGCTAGTGGGTCGAGGGGCGGGGAGCTGTTTTTT
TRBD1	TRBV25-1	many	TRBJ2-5	CASSGPLDRQSGETQYF	TGTGCCAGCAGTGGTCCACTGGACAGGCAAAGTGGAGAGACCCAGTACTTC
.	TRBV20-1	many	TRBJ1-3	CSASTYDGNTIYF	TGCAGTGCTAGTACCTATGATGGAAACACCATATATTTT
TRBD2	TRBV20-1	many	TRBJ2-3	CSASPLAGGDLLSDTQYF	TGCAGTGCTAGTCCCCTAGCGGGGGGCGACCTTTTGTCGGATACGCAGTATTTT
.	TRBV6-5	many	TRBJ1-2	CASSYDGPYGYTF	TGTGCCAGCAGTTACGACGGACCCTATGGCTACACCTTC
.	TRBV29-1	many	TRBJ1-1	CSVEVGQGRTEAFF	TGCAGCGTTGAAGTCGGGCAGGGGCGCACTGAAGCTTTCTTT
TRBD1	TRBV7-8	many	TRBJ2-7	CASSLDEGIDRGRYEQYF	TGTGCCAGCAGCTTAGACGAGGGAATTGACAGGGGGCGGTACGAGCAGTACTTC
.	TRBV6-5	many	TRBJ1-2	CASSYLGVNYTF	TGTGCCAGCAGTTATCTGGGGGTAAACTACACCTTC
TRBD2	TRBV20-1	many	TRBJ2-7	CSAPDGAGGPDEQYF	TGCAGTGCTCCCGACGGGGCGGGGGGGCCGGACGAGCAGTACTTC
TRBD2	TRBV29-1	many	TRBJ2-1	CSVEGTSGDEQFF	TGCAGCGTTGAGGGGACTAGCGGGGATGAGCAGTTCTTC
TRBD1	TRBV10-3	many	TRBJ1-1	CASCQGARGTEAFF	TGTGCCAGTTGTCAGGGGGCGAGAGGCACTGAAGCTTTCTTT
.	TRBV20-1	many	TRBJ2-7	CSARVRGAGPYEQYF	TGCAGTGCTAGAGTACGGGGAGCGGGCCCCTACGAGCAGTACTTC
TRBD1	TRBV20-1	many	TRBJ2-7	CSARDKQGVYEQYF	TGCAGTGCTAGGGACAAACAGGGGGTCTACGAGCAGTACTTC
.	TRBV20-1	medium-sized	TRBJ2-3	CSASESTDTQYF	TGCAGTGCCTCGGAGAGCACAGATACGCAGTATTTT
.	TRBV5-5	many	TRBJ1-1	CASSLITGSTEAFF	TGTGCCAGCAGCTTGATAACAGGCAGCACTGAAGCTTTCTTT
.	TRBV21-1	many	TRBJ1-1	CASSNTAGDFMNTEAFF	TGTGCCAGCAGCAACACGGCAGGGGATTTTATGAACACTGAAGCTTTCTTT
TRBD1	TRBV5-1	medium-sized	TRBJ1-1	CASSWDRGTEAFF	TGCGCCAGCAGCTGGGACAGGGGCACTGAAGCTTTCTTT
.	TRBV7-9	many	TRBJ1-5	CASEQNNQPQHF	TGTGCCAGCGAACAGAACAATCAGCCCCAGCATTTT
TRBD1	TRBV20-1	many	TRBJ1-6	CSARPVQGGHYNSPLHF	TGCAGTGCTAGACCCGTCCAGGGGGGGCACTATAATTCACCCCTCCACTTT
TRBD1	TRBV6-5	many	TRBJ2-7	CASSYTWTGSSYEQYF	TGTGCCAGCAGTTACACATGGACAGGGAGCTCCTACGAGCAGTACTTC
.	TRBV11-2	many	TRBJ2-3	CASSLGARADTQYF	TGTGCCAGCAGCTTGGGGGCCAGGGCAGATACGCAGTATTTT
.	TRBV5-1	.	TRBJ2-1	CASSFARNEQFF	TGCGCCAGCAGCTTCGCGAGAAATGAGCAGTTCTTC
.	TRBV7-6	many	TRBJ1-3	CASSLDTNLGNTIYF	TGTGCCAGCAGCTTAGACACCAACTTGGGAAACACCATATATTTT
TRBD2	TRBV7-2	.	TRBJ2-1	CASSVTSGTYNEQFF	TGTGCCAGCAGCGTGACTAGCGGGACTTACAATGAGCAGTTCTTC
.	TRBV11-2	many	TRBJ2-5	CASSLADQETQYF	TGTGCCAGCAGCTTGGCGGACCAAGAGACCCAGTACTTC
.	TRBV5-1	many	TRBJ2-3	CASSSGTLDPRQDTQYF	TGCGCCAGCAGCTCCGGGACTCTCGACCCCAGGCAAGATACGCAGTATTTT
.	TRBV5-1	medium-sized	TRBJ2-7	CASSSGYEQYF	TGCGCCAGCAGCTCCGGATACGAGCAGTACTTC
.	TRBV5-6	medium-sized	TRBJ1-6	CASSWDYGGNNSPLHF	TGTGCCAGCAGCTGGGACTATGGGGGCAATAATTCACCCCTCCACTTT
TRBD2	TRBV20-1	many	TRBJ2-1	CSARRSSGYNEQFF	TGCAGTGCTAGGAGGTCTAGCGGGTACAATGAGCAGTTCTTC
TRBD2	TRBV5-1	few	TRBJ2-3	CASSLTSAATDTQYF	TGCGCCAGCAGCTTGACTAGCGCCGCCACAGATACGCAGTATTTT